This T cell receptor (beta chain) was identified during a study of cytomegalovirus exposure and HLA in healthy donors. Overall study results and limits: Rates of TCR association differed by HLA locus in a later analysis, with DRB1 highest and HLA-C lowest.

Primers included in the PCR were 60 Vbeta and 13 Jbeta primers. The repertoire was sequenced with immunoSEQ multiplex PCR; TCRdb's copy has only in-frame clones and lacks some. Here the sample spans about 95,000 clones, approximately 70% being singletons. The ends were cut back, 2 bases at V and 2 bases at J, with 2 bases in the middle. This CDR3 region has 12 residues. Looked up from germline, CDR1 is SGHNT and CDR2 is YENEEA. This clone was counted a few times. The antigen remains unidentified. The V call is TRBV11-3, the J call TRBJ2-3; D call uncertain. The sample consisted of PBMCs. The source of this sequence is a woman in her 50s in good health and CMV-seropositive. CDR3 DNA sequence: TGTGCCAGCAGCTTACACACAGATACGCAGTATTTT. This translates into CASSLHTDTQYF.